These 27 T cell receptor beta chains came from one sample sequenced in a study of blood T cell repertoires in COVID-19. Clones were read by immunoSEQ multiplex PCR, and TCRdb kept only the in-frame ones, dropping some. The sample has approximately 26,000 clones; about 91% are singletons. Sequenced sample: peripheral blood. All receptors come from a human donor with acute or convalescent COVID-19. The donor label of this sample is uncertain.

The V gene is TRBV3-1 (or the pseudogene TRBV3-2), the J gene TRBJ1-1; weak D call: TRBD1 (5 bases). Trimming took off 4 bases at V and 9 bases at J, with 21 bases between the two ends. From germline, CDR1 is LGHDT and CDR2 YNNKEL (reference sequence). The CDR3 consists of 15 residues. The CDR3 coding sequence is TGTGCCAGCAGCCTGCGGGGCCCTTCGGGGTTTAAAGCTTTCTTT. Protein: CASSLRGPSGFKAFF.

The V and J genes are TRBV20-1 and TRBJ2-1; 7 nucleotides match TRBD2. The germline V gene has CDR1 DFQATT and CDR2 SNEGSKA (reference sequence). The ends lost 5 bases at V and 7 bases at J; junction bases unmatched: 2. CDR3 length equals 11 residues. The CDR3: CSAWTRNEQFF. CDR3 sequence (DNA): TGCAGTGCTTGGACTAGGAATGAGCAGTTCTTC.

The genes are TRBV10-1 and TRBJ2-3; 7 positions match TRBD2. CDR1 WNHNN and CDR2 SYGVQD come from the germline V gene (reference sequence). The CDR3 is made up of 18 amino acids. After removal of 3 bases from V and 0 bases from J, the junction contained 12 bases not matched to a gene. The chain's CDR3 is CASSDGRQGTISTDTQYF. Here the CDR3 DNA reads TGCGCCAGCAGTGATGGGCGCCAAGGGACTATCAGCACAGATACGCAGTATTTT.

The chain joins TRBV6-1 to TRBJ1-5; D gene ambiguous. The germline gives CDR1 MNHNS, CDR2 SASEGT. Between the trimmed V and J ends, which lost 0 bases and 6 bases, there was a span of 9 bases. This CDR3 has 14 amino acids. The CDR3 DNA follows: TGTGCCAGCAGTGAAGCGCCTGGACTTCAGCCCCAGCATTTT. This gives the protein CASSEAPGLQPQHF.

V and J are TRBV5-4 and TRBJ1-3; TRBD1 is a possible D gene (5 bases). The CDR3 contains 17 residues. Between the trimmed V and J ends, which lost 0 bases and 1 base, there was a span of 14 bases. CDR1 and CDR2 (germline): SGHNT, YYREEE (reference sequence). The CDR3 reads CASSLGTQAHSGNTIYF. As DNA, the CDR3 is TGTGCCAGCAGCTTGGGGACACAAGCCCATTCTGGAAACACCATATATTTT.

The chain joins TRBV11-2 to TRBJ1-1; D not resolved. Germline lookup yields CDR1 SGHAT and CDR2 FQNNGV. CDR3 length: 13 amino acids. V gave up 0 bases and J gave up 4 bases, with 6 bases separating them. For the CDR3, the DNA is TGTGCCAGCAGCTTAGACTTCAGCACTGAAGCTTTCTTT. Translating it yields CASSLDFSTEAFF.

The chain couples TRBV4-1 to TRBJ1-1; D is ambiguous. There are 14 residues in the CDR3. V lost 0 bases to trimming and J lost 0 bases, with 5 bases between them. Germline V gives CDR1 MGHRA, CDR2 YSYEKL. Here the CDR3 DNA reads TGCGCCAGCAGCCAAGATCTGTTGAACACTGAAGCTTTCTTT. As protein: CASSQDLLNTEAFF.

The J gene is TRBJ2-5, the V gene TRBV12-3 or TRBV12-4; 7 nucleotides line up with TRBD1. The J segment lost 9 bases and the V segment lost 6 bases, leaving 10 bases of the junction unmatched. The CDR3 totals 13 residues. The CDR3, as DNA: TGTGCCAGCAGCCGAAGACAGGGTACGGCCCAGTACTTC. This gives the protein CASSRRQGTAQYF.

The rearrangement joins TRBV5-8 to TRBJ2-7, with TRBD2 as a possible D gene (7 bases). CDR1 is SGHTS and CDR2 is YDEGEE in the germline V gene. Trimming cost V 4 bases and J 2 bases, with 25 bases left between them. The CDR3 covers 18 residues. This chain's CDR3 is CASSPQKSGGGVPYEQYF. DNA of the CDR3: TGTGCCAGCAGCCCACAGAAGAGCGGAGGGGGGGTCCCCTACGAGCAGTACTTC. Complete variable domain (other parts from reference TRBV5-8 and TRBJ2-7): EAGVTQSPTHLIKTRGQQATLRCSPISGHTSVYWYQQALGLGLQFLLWYDEGEERNRGNFPPRFSGRQFPNYSSELNVNALELEDSALYLCASSPQKSGGGVPYEQYFGPGTRLTVT.

The chain couples TRBV28 to TRBJ1-2; 7 nucleotides agree with TRBD1. This CDR3 has 16 residues. Germline V CDR1 and CDR2: MDHEN, SYDVKM. J lost 4 bases, V lost 6 bases, and 14 bases had no gene match. The CDR3 protein is CASSRTGTEKLYGYTF. In DNA form, the CDR3 reads TGTGCCAGCAGCCGGACCGGGACAGAAAAACTCTATGGCTACACCTTC.

About this clone: Relative to the germline gene, one junction end is altered; a read error may explain this. This chain links TRBV4-2 with TRBJ2-1; 7 bases agree with TRBD2. The CDR3 has 17 residues. The germline V gene has CDR1 LGHNA and CDR2 YNFKEQ. The CDR3 DNA reads as TGTGCCAGCAGCGCAAGGTGGGCGGGAGTGTCCTACAATGGGCAGTTCTTC. It codes for CASSARWAGVSYNGQFF.

This CDR3 is CASRAGTDNSPLHF. The CDR3 nucleotides read TGTGCCAGCCGCGCGGGGACAGATAATTCACCCCTCCACTTT. The V and J genes are TRBV6-5 and TRBJ1-6; TRBD1 matches at 7 bases. This CDR3 spans 14 amino acids. Per germline, CDR1 MNHEY and CDR2 SVGAGI. V lost 8 bases to trimming and J lost 5 bases; unmatched junction nucleotides: 6.

V gene TRBV7-3 combines with J gene TRBJ2-3, with D possibly being TRBD1 (6 bases). Trimming pared 5 bases from V and 5 bases from J, leaving 14 bases between. From germline, CDR1 is SGHTA and CDR2 FQGTGA. The CDR3 is made up of 14 amino acids. CDR3 sequence: CASSPQGPRDTQYF. CDR3 nucleotide sequence: TGTGCCAGCAGCCCACAGGGCCCTCGAGATACGCAGTATTTT.

The rearrangement joins TRBV2 to TRBJ1-5; tentatively, D is TRBD1 (6 bases). V was pared by 5 bases and J by 2 bases, with 13 bases between. In germline, CDR1 is SNHLY, CDR2 FYNNEI. The CDR3 consists of 15 residues. CDR3 residues: CASSSTGLGNQPQHF. In nucleotides, the CDR3 is TGTGCCAGCAGTAGTACAGGGTTGGGCAATCAGCCCCAGCATTTT. Full variable domain (outside the CDR3, taken from reference TRBV2 and TRBJ1-5): EPEVTQTPSHQVTQMGQEVILRCVPISNHLYFYWYRQILGQKVEFLVSFYNNEISEKSEIFDDQFSVERPDGSNFTLKIRSTKLEDSAMYFCASSSTGLGNQPQHFGDGTRLSIL.

This clone has a handful of counts. CDR3 in DNA: TGTGCCAGCAGCCGGACTAGCGCCACAGATACGCAGTATTTT. Its translation is CASSRTSATDTQYF. The chain carries TRBV7-2 and TRBJ2-3; 9 nucleotides line up with TRBD2. V was clipped by 5 bases and J by 2 bases; unmatched bases: 2. CDR1 is SGHTA, CDR2 FQGNSA, per germline. The CDR3 covers 14 residues.

The chain couples TRBV4-2 to TRBJ1-2; D is unclear. There are 15 residues in the CDR3. The V end lost 1 base, the J end lost 5 bases, and 14 bases lay between the germline ends. The germline gives CDR1 LGHNA, CDR2 YNFKEQ. The CDR3 here is CASSQGERVNYGYTF. DNA for the CDR3: TGTGCCAGCAGCCAAGGGGAGCGGGTGAATTATGGCTACACCTTC.

This clone appeared a single time. The chain carries TRBV5-5 and TRBJ2-2; D gene ambiguous. Germline CDR1 SGHKS, CDR2 YYEKEE (reference sequence). Trimming left V 0 bases short and J 1 base short, with 7 bases between. CDR3 length: 15 residues. The CDR3 DNA follows: TGTGCCAGCAGCTTGGACCCCAGGAACACCGGGGAGCTGTTTTTT. Its translation: CASSLDPRNTGELFF.

The J gene is TRBJ1-1, the V gene TRBV14; no definite D call. The CDR3 loop spans 15 amino acids. Trimming left V 1 base short and J 5 bases short, with 14 bases between. CDR1 and CDR2 from the germline V gene are SGHDN and FVKESK. The CDR3 DNA is TGTGCCAGCAGCCAAGGCGCGGCCCGAGGGACTGAAGCTTTCTTT. Translating gives CASSQGAARGTEAFF.

This rearrangement joins TRBV6-6 to TRBJ2-2, with TRBD1 matching over 7 bases. V gave up 7 bases and J gave up 7 bases; unmatched junction bases: 12. CDR1 MNHNY and CDR2 SVGAGI come from the germline V gene (reference sequence). The CDR3 totals 15 residues. The CDR3 loop reads CASIKSDRVGGELFF. The CDR3 region has the DNA TGTGCCAGCATCAAATCCGACAGGGTCGGCGGGGAGCTGTTTTTT.

This clone was counted once. This chain joins TRBV6-2 or TRBV6-3 and TRBJ2-2, with TRBD2 as a possible D gene (6 bases). The V end was cut by 8 bases, the J end by 5 bases, with 18 bases between. The length of the CDR3 is 15 residues. Germline V gene data show CDR1 as MNHEY and CDR2 as SVGEGT. The CDR3 is CASGPGGEETGELFF. CDR3 coding DNA: TGTGCCAGCGGCCCTGGAGGGGAGGAGACCGGGGAGCTGTTTTTT.

The genes are TRBV5-6 and TRBJ2-7; perhaps TRBD2 as D (6 bases). The CDR3 runs to 14 residues. The germline gives CDR1 SGHDT, CDR2 YYEEEE. Trimming shortened V by 4 bases and J by 2 bases, and 13 bases separated the two germline ends. The CDR3 sequence: CASSPGTYTYEQYF. CDR3 DNA sequence: TGTGCCAGCAGCCCCGGGACTTACACCTACGAGCAGTACTTC.

V is TRBV10-3 and J is TRBJ1-2; unclear D gene. Per germline, CDR1 ENHRY and CDR2 SYGVKD. V lost 6 bases and J lost 2, with 13 bases in between. CDR3 length: 14 amino acids. The DNA of the CDR3 is TGTGCCATCAGGGACGCGAGGGCCAACTATGGCTACACCTTC. Amino acids: CAIRDARANYGYTF.

The chain links TRBV3-1 (or the pseudogene TRBV3-2) to TRBJ2-2; no firm D call. Trimming pared 2 bases from V and 6 bases from J, leaving 7 bases between. Per the germline V gene, CDR1 is LGHDT and CDR2 is YNNKEL (reference sequence). The CDR3 covers 13 residues. The CDR3 loop is CASSQFLAGELFF. The CDR3 DNA follows: TGTGCCAGCAGCCAATTTTTAGCCGGGGAGCTGTTTTTT.

The chain is built from TRBV10-3 and TRBJ2-2, with a tentative D call TRBD2 (6 bases). CDR3 size: 15 residues. Germline-derived CDR1 and CDR2 are ENHRY and SYGVKD. Trimming took off 2 bases at V and 3 bases at J, with 10 bases between the two ends. Written as DNA, the CDR3 is TGTGCCATCAGTGAGGCGGGGCTTGACACCGGGGAGCTGTTTTTT. It yields the protein CAISEAGLDTGELFF.

This chain joins TRBV5-4 and TRBJ1-2; D is undetermined. Germline V gene sequence: CDR1 SGHNT, CDR2 YYREEE (reference sequence). The CDR3 runs 13 residues. V lost 0 bases, J lost 7 bases, and 10 bases lay in between. CDR3 sequence (DNA): TGTGCCAGCAGCTTGGAGGCCCGGGGTGGCTACACCTTC. Encoded protein: CASSLEARGGYTF.

The chain has TRBV7-9 and TRBJ1-1, with D unresolved. The V gene's germline CDR1 is SEHNR and CDR2 FQNEAQ (reference sequence). CDR3 size: 14 residues. With 5 bases removed from V and 7 bases from J, the gap between germline ends came to 17 bases. As DNA, the CDR3 is TGTGCCAGCAGCCCCGACTCCCCACTCGGTGAAGCTTTCTTT. Residues: CASSPDSPLGEAFF. Full variable domain (missing parts from reference TRBV7-9 and TRBJ1-1): DTGVSQNPRHKITKRGQNVTFRCDPISEHNRLYWYRQTLGQGPEFLTYFQNEAQLEKSRLLSDRFSAERPKGSFSTLEIQRTEQGDSAMYLCASSPDSPLGEAFFGQGTRLTVV.

The J gene is TRBJ2-1, the V gene TRBV3-1 (or the pseudogene TRBV3-2); weak D call: TRBD1 (7 bases). Trimming pared 7 bases from V and 7 bases from J, leaving 17 bases between. There are 14 residues in the CDR3. Germline CDR1 LGHDT, CDR2 YNNKEL (reference sequence). The CDR3 sequence is CASTHAAGGNEQFF. In nucleotides, the CDR3 is TGTGCCAGCACCCACGCGGCAGGGGGGAATGAGCAGTTCTTC.